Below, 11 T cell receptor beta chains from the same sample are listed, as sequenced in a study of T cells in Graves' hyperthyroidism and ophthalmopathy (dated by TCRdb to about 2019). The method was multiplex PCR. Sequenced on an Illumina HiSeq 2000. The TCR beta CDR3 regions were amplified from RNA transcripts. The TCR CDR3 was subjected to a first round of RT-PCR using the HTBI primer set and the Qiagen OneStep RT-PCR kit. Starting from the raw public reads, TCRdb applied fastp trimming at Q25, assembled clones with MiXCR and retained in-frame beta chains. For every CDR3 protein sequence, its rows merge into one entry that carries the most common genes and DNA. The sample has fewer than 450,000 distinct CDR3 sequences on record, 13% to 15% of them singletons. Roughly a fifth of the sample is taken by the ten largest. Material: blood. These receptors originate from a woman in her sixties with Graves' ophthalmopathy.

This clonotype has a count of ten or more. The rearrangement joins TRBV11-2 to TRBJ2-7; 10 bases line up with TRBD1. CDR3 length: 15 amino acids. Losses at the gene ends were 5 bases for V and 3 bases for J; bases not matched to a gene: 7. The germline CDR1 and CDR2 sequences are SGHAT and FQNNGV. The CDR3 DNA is TGTGCCAGCAGCCGGACCGGGACAGGGGACTACGAGCAGTACTTC. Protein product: CASSRTGTGDYEQYF.

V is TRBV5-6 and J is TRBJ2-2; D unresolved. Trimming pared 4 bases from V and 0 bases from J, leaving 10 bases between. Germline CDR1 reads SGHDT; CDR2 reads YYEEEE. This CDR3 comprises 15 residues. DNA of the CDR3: TGTGCCAGCAGCCCCCTCGCAGCGAACACCGGGGAGCTGTTTTTT. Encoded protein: CASSPLAANTGELFF.

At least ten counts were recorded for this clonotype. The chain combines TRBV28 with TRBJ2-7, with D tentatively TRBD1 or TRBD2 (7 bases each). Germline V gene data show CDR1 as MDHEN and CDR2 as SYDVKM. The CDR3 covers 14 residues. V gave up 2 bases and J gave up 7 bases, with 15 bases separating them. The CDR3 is CASSLAGARGEQYF. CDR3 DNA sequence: TGTGCCAGCAGTTTAGCGGGAGCCAGGGGGGAGCAGTACTTC.

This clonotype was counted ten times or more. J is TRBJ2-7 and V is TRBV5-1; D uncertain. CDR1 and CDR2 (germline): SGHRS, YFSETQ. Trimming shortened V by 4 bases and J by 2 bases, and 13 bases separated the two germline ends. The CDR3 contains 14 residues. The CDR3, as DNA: TGCGCCAGCAGCCCCGCGACTTACACCTACGAGCAGTACTTC. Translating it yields CASSPATYTYEQYF. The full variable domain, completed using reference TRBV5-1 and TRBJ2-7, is KAGVTQTPRYLIKTRGQQVTLSCSPISGHRSVSWYQQTPGQGLQFLFEYFSETQRNKGNFPGRFSGRQFSNSRSEMNVSTLELGDSALYLCASSPATYTYEQYFGPGTRLTVT.

CDR3: CASNPRGLSYEQYF. The CDR3 DNA sequence: TGTGCCAGCAACCCCCGTGGACTTTCCTACGAGCAGTACTTC. The chain joins TRBV2 to TRBJ2-7; D is possibly TRBD2 (5 bases). Trimming shortened V by 7 bases and J by 1 base, and 14 bases separated the two germline ends. The CDR3 is 14 residues long. Germline values: CDR1 SNHLY, CDR2 FYNNEI.

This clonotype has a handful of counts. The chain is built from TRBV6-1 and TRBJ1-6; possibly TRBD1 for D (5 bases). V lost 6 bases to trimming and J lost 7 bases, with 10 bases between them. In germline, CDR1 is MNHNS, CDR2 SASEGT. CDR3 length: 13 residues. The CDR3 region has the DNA TGTGCCAGCAGATGGGCAGGGAATTCACCCCTCCACTTT. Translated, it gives CASRWAGNSPLHF.

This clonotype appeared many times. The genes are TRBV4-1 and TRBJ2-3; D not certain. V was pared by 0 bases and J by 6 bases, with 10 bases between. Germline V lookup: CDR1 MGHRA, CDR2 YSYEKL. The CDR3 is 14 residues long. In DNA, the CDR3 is TGCGCCAGCAGCCAAGATCCCCTAGGGGATACGCAGTATTTT. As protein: CASSQDPLGDTQYF.

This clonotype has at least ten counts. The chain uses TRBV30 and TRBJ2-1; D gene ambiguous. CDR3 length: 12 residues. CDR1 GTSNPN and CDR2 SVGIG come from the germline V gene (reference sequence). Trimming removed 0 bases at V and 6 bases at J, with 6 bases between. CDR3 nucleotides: TGTGCCTGGAGTGTCCTAGTCAATGAGCAGTTCTTC. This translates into CAWSVLVNEQFF.

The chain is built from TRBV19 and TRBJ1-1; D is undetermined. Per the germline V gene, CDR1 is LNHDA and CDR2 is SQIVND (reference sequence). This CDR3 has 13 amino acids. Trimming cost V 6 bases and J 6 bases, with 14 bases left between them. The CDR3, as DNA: TGTGCCAGTAGACCCCTTGGGTCCCCTGAAGCTTTCTTT. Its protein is CASRPLGSPEAFF.

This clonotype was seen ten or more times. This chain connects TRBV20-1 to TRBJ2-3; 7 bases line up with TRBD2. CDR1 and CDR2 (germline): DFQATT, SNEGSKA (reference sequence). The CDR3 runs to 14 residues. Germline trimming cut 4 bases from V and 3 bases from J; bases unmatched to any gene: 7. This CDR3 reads CSATRGSGTDTQYF. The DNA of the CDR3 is TGCAGTGCTACCCGGGGTAGCGGGACAGATACGCAGTATTTT.

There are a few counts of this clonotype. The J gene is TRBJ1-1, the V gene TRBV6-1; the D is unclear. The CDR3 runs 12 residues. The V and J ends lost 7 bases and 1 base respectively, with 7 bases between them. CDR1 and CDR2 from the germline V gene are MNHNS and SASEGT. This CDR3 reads CASMGPNTEAFF. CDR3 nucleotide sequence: TGTGCCAGCATGGGCCCGAACACTGAAGCTTTCTTT.